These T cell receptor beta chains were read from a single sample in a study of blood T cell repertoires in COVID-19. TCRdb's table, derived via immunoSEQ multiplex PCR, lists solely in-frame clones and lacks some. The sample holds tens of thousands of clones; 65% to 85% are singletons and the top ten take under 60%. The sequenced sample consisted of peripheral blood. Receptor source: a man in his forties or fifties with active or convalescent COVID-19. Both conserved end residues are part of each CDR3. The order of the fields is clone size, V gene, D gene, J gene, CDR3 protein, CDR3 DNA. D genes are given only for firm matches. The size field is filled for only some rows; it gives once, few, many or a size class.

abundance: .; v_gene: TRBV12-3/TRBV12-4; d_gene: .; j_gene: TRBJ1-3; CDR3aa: CASKSSGNTIYF; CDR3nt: TGTGCCAGCAAGAGCTCTGGAAACACCATATATTTT
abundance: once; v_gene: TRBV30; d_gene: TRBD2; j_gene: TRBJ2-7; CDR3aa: CAWTTKRARTSGTHEQYF; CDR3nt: TGTGCCTGGACCACTAAAAGGGCGAGGACTAGCGGGACGCACGAGCAGTACTTC
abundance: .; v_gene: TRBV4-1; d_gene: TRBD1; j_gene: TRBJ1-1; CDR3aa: CASSQVTGRMNTEAFF; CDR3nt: TGCGCCAGCAGCCAAGTGACAGGGCGAATGAACACTGAAGCTTTCTTT
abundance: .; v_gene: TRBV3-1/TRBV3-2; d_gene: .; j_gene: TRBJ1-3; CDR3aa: CASSPAGLSSGNTIYF; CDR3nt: TGTGCCAGCAGCCCCGCGGGTCTGAGCTCTGGAAACACCATATATTTT
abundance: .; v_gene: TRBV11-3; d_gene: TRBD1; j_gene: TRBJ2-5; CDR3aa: CASSSWTGEKETQYF; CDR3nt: TGTGCCAGCAGCTCCTGGACAGGGGAAAAAGAGACCCAGTACTTC
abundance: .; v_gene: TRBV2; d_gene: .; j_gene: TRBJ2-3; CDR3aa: CASREGWSTDTQYF; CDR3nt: TGTGCCAGCAGGGAGGGATGGAGCACAGATACGCAGTATTTT
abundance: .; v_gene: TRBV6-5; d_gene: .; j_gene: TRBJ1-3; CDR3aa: CASSLVGGSGNTIYF; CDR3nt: TGTGCCAGCAGTTTAGTCGGGGGCTCTGGAAACACCATATATTTT
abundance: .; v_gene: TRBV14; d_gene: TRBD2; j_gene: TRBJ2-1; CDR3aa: CASSQDVREGRNEQFF; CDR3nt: TGTGCCAGCAGCCAAGATGTGCGGGAGGGCCGAAATGAGCAGTTCTTC
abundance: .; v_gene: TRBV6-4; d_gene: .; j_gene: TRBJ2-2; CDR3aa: CASSGGLITGELFF; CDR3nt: TGTGCCAGCAGTGGAGGGCTAATCACCGGGGAGCTGTTTTTT
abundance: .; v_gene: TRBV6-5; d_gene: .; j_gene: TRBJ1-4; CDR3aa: CASSRVGATNEKLFF; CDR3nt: TGTGCCAGCAGTCGCGTCGGAGCAACTAATGAAAAACTGTTTTTT
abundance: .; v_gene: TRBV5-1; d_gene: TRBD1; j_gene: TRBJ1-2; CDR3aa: CASSLRQGDGYTF; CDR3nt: TGCGCCAGCAGCCTACGACAGGGAGATGGCTACACCTTC
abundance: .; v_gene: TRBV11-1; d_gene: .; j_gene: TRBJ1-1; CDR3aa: CASSPGRGWGNTEAFF; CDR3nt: TGTGCCAGCAGCCCAGGGCGGGGATGGGGGAACACTGAAGCTTTCTTT
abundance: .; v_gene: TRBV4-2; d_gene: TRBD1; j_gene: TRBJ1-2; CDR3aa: CASSQAGQALYGYTF; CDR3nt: TGTGCCAGCAGCCAAGCGGGACAGGCGTTGTATGGCTACACCTTC
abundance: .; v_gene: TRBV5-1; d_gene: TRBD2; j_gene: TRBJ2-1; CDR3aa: CASSFLASGHNEQFF; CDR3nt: TGCGCCAGCAGCTTTTTGGCTAGCGGGCACAATGAGCAGTTCTTC
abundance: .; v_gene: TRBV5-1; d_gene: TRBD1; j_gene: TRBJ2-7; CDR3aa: CASSRGVGTGDYKQYF; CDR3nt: TGCGCCAGCAGCCGTGGAGTCGGGACAGGGGACTACAAGCAGTACTTC
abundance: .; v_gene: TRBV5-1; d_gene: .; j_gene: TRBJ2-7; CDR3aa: CASGGEAPYEQYF; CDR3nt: TGCGCCAGCGGTGGAGAGGCCCCCTACGAGCAGTACTTC
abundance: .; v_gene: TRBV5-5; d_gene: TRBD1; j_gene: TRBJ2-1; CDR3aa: CASSLGATGREQFF; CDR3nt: TGTGCCAGCAGCTTGGGGGCGACAGGGAGAGAGCAGTTCTTC
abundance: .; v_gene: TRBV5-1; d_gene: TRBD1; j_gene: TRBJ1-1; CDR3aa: CASRDEGQGLDEAFF; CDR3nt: TGCGCCAGCAGAGATGAGGGACAGGGGTTGGATGAAGCTTTCTTT
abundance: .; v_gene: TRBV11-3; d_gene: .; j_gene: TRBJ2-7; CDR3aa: CASSPPSFYEQYF; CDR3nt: TGTGCCAGCAGCCCCCCCTCTTTCTACGAGCAGTACTTC
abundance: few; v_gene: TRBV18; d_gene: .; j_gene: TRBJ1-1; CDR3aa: CASSPLRGGTEAFF; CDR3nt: TGTGCCAGCTCACCCCTTCGGGGGGGCACTGAAGCTTTCTTT
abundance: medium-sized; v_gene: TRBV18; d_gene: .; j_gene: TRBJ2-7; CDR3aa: CASSPGLGRGEQYF; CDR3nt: TGTGCCAGCTCACCCGGACTCGGAAGAGGCGAGCAGTACTTC
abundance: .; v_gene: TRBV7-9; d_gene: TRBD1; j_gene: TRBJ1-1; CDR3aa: CASSIYQGQGFTEAFF; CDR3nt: TGTGCCAGCAGCATATACCAGGGACAGGGGTTCACTGAAGCTTTCTTT
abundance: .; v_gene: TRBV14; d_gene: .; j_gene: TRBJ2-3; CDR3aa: CASSRKGHRTDTQYF; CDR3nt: TGTGCCAGCAGCCGCAAGGGACATCGCACAGATACGCAGTATTTT
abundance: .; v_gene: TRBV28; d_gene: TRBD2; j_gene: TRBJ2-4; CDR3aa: CASIQAGGANIQYF; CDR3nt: TGTGCCAGCATTCAAGCGGGGGGCGCGAACATTCAGTACTTC
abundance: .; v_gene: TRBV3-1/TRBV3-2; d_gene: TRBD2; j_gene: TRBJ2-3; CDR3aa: CASRGTGGYTDTQYF; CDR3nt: TGTGCCAGCAGGGGGACGGGAGGCTACACAGATACGCAGTATTTT
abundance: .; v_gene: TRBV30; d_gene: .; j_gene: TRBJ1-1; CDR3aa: CAWSVSPPPKGHGNTEAFF; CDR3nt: TGTGCCTGGAGTGTATCTCCCCCCCCCAAGGGGCACGGGAACACTGAAGCTTTCTTT
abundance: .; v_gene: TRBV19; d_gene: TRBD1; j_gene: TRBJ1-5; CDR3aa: CASSGTGGNFGNQPQHF; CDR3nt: TGTGCCAGTAGCGGGACAGGGGGCAATTTCGGCAATCAGCCCCAGCATTTT
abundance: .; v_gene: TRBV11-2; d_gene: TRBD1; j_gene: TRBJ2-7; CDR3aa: CASSLSQGVEQYF; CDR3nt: TGTGCCAGCAGCCTAAGCCAGGGGGTTGAGCAGTACTTC
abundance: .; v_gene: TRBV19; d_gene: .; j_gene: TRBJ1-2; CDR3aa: CATQIGAYGYGYTF; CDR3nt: TGTGCCACTCAAATAGGAGCCTACGGCTATGGCTACACCTTC
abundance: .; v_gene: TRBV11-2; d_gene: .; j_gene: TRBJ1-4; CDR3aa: CASSFIGATNEKLFF; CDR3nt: TGTGCCAGCAGCTTTATCGGAGCAACTAATGAAAAACTGTTTTTT
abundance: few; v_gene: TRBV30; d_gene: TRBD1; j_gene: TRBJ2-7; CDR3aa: CASIPRDSYYEQYF; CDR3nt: TGTGCCTCGATACCTCGGGACAGTTATTACGAGCAGTACTTC
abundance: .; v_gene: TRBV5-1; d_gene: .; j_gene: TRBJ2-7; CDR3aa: CASSLDQTYEQYF; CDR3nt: TGCGCCAGCAGCTTGGACCAGACCTACGAGCAGTACTTC
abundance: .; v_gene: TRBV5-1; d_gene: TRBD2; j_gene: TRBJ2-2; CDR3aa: CASQSGSFGELFF; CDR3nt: TGCGCCAGCCAGAGCGGGAGTTTTGGGGAGCTGTTTTTT
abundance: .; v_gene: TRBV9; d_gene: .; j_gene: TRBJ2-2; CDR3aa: CASSVGGAANSGELFF; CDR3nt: TGTGCCAGCAGCGTAGGCGGGGCCGCGAACTCCGGGGAGCTGTTTTTT
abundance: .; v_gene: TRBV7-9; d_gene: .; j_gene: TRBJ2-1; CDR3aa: CASSNRVNYNEQFF; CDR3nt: TGTGCCAGCAGCAACAGGGTTAACTACAATGAGCAGTTCTTC
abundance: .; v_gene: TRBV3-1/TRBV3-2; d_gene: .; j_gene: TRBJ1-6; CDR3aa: CASSPRPKGGFLSPLHF; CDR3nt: TGTGCCAGCAGCCCAAGGCCCAAGGGAGGTTTTCTTTCACCCCTCCACTTT
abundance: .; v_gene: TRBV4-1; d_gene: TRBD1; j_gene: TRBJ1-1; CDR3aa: CASSQEGTGISTEAFF; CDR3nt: TGCGCCAGCAGCCAAGAGGGGACAGGGATTAGCACTGAAGCTTTCTTT
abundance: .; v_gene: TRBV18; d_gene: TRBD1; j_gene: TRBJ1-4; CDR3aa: CASSPWDRVREKLFF; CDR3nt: TGTGCCAGCTCACCCTGGGACAGGGTGCGGGAAAAACTGTTTTTT
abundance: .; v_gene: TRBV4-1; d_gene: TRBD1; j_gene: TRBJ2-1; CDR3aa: CASSQGPGGSYNEQFF; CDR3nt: TGCGCCAGCAGCCAAGGGCCAGGGGGTAGCTACAATGAGCAGTTCTTC
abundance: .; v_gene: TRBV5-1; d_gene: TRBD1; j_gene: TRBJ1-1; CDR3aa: CASSLGSGQGFARNTEAFF; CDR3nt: TGCGCCAGCAGCTTGGGATCCGGACAGGGGTTTGCCAGAAACACTGAAGCTTTCTTT
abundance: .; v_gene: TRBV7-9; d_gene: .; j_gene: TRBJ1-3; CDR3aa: CASNPRGNTIYF; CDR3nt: TGTGCCAGCAACCCCCGGGGAAACACCATATATTTT
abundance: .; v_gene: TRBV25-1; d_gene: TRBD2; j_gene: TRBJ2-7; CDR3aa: CASSSHSGSSYEQYF; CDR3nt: TGTGCCAGCAGTTCCCATAGCGGGAGCTCCTACGAGCAGTACTTC
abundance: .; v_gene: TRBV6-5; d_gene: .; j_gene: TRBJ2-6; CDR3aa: CASSRSGAGANVLTF; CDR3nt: TGTGCCAGCAGCCGCTCGGGGGCTGGGGCCAACGTCCTGACTTTC
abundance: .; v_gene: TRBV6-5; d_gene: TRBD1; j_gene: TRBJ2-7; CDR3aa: CASRRDRELPYEQYF; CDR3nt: TGTGCCAGCAGGAGGGACAGGGAACTTCCCTACGAGCAGTACTTC
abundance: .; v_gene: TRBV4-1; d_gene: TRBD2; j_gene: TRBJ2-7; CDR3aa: CASSQGPRPSGSHEQYF; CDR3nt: TGCGCCAGCAGCCAAGGCCCGAGGCCTAGCGGGAGCCACGAGCAGTACTTC
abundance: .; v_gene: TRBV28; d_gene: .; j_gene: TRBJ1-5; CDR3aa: CASSLLTGTPQHF; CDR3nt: TGTGCCAGCAGTTTATTAACAGGGACGCCCCAGCATTTT
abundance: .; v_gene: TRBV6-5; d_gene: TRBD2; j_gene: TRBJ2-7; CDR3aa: CASSSGGVSYEQYF; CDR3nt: TGTGCCAGCAGTAGCGGGGGGGTATCCTACGAGCAGTACTTC
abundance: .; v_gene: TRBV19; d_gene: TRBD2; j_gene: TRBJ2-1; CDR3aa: CASSIPGGPGEQFF; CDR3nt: TGTGCCAGTAGTATACCGGGAGGGCCTGGGGAGCAGTTCTTC
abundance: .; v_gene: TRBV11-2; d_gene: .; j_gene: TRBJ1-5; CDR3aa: CASKSHEKQGVSNQPQHF; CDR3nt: TGTGCCAGCAAGTCGCACGAAAAACAGGGTGTTAGCAATCAGCCCCAGCATTTT
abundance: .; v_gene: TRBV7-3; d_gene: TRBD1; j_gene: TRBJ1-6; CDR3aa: CASSLWGTGDSPLHF; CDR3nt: TGTGCCAGCAGCTTATGGGGGACAGGAGATTCACCCCTCCACTTT
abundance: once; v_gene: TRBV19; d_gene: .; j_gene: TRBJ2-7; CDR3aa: CASAFRDTSYEQYF; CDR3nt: TGTGCCAGTGCCTTCCGGGACACATCCTACGAGCAGTACTTC
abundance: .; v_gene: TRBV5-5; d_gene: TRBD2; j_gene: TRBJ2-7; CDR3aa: CASRPGGLADSTYEQYF; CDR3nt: TGTGCCAGCAGGCCCGGAGGACTAGCGGACTCAACCTACGAGCAGTACTTC
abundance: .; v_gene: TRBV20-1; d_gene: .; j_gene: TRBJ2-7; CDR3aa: CSATTGNEQYF; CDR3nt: TGCAGTGCTACCACAGGGAACGAGCAGTACTTC
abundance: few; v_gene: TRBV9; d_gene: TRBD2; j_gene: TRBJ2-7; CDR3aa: CASSVGGSGLNEQYF; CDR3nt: TGTGCCAGCAGCGTAGGAGGTAGCGGGCTGAACGAGCAGTACTTC
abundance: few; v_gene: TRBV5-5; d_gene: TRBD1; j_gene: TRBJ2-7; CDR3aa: CASRRGQGHRYEQYF; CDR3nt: TGTGCCAGCAGAAGGGGACAGGGGCATCGCTACGAGCAGTACTTC
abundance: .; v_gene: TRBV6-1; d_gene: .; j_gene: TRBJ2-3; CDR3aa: CASSEFEQGTSTDTQYF; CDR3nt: TGTGCCAGCAGTGAATTCGAGCAGGGCACTAGCACAGATACGCAGTATTTT
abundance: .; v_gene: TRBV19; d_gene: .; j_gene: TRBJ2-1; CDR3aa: CASSGTFNSYNEQFF; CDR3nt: TGTGCCAGCTCAGGGACTTTCAACTCCTACAATGAGCAGTTCTTC
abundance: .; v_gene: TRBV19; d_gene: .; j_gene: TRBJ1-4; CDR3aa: CASSNSVLANEKLFF; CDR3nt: TGTGCCAGTAGTAATTCGGTCCTAGCTAATGAAAAACTGTTTTTT